These T cell receptor beta chains were read from a single sample in a study of tumor-infiltrating lymphocytes in oesophageal squamous cell carcinoma. MiXCR, run by TCRdb on the PCR reads, gives a single entry per CDR3 protein. The repertoire holds under 25,000 distinct CDR3 sequences, with approximately 40% as singletons. Material for sequencing was blood. These receptors were collected from a male donor with esophageal squamous cell carcinoma. The CDR3 runs from the conserved cysteine through the conserved F or W.

cdr3_aa | j_call | v_call
CISVPEGLPVDEQYF | TRBJ2-7 | TRBV7-5
CASSLVGTSLARQETQYF | . | TRBV7-2
CASSARQGAAVADTQYF | TRBJ2-3 | TRBV5-6
CASSFDRGSYNEQFF | TRBJ2-1 | TRBV12-3/TRBV12-4
CASGAPSTDTQYF | TRBJ2-3 | TRBV6-1
CASSLSRVDTQYF | TRBJ2-3 | TRBV27
CASSQILDSYEQYF | TRBJ2-7 | TRBV12-3/TRBV12-4
CASSSYRVNYEQHF | TRBJ1-6 | TRBV12-3/TRBV12-4
CASRSPGPRDEQFF | TRBJ2-1 | TRBV12-3/TRBV12-4
CASTSGLFEQYF | . | TRBV7-6
CASKQGSGNTIYF | TRBJ1-3 | TRBV7-2
CASSLPSYEQYF | . | TRBV7-2
CASSLVPGSDSPLHF | . | TRBV7-2
CAISESLAGVETQYF | . | TRBV10-3
CASSPTSSYEQYF | TRBJ2-7 | TRBV4-2
CASSFGTPREGWGYTF | TRBJ1-2 | TRBV11-2
CASSLALTGNYGYTF | TRBJ1-2 | TRBV7-8
CASSQGPGVAGEQFF | TRBJ2-1 | TRBV4-1
CATSRGTSGGAPRETQYF | TRBJ2-5 | TRBV15
CASSLSGRYKDEQFF | . | TRBV7-3
CANGTSDAYEQYF | TRBJ2-7 | TRBV19
CASSLVKTGANTEAFF | TRBJ1-1 | TRBV7-2
CASSRDGANSPLHF | TRBJ2-7 | TRBV7-2
CASRDGGPRGNSPLHF | . | TRBV6-1
CASSSGATNEKLFF | TRBJ1-4 | TRBV7-2
CASSLSGHSYEQYF | TRBJ2-7 | TRBV5-5
CASSLDWLGETQYF | . | TRBV7-4
CASSLPPGQGAEQHF | TRBJ1-1 | TRBV7-4
CASSILGGQEQFF | TRBJ2-1 | TRBV19